This TCR beta chain was recovered during a study of T cells after yellow fever vaccination (dated by TCRdb to between 2018 and 2021). With regard to the full study: Libraries from fractions with low cell numbers were prepared with the SMART-Seq v4 Ultra Low Input RNA kit. To follow T-cell clones before and after both primary and booster YFV17D yellow fever vaccination, bulk TCR alpha and beta repertoires underwent longitudinal sequencing. Two healthy male donors, one aged 18 to 30 and one aged 30 to 40 years, made up the cohort. Bulk PBMC replicates and cell subsets were isolated from blood drawn at multiple timepoints before and after both primary and secondary immunization.

The CDR3 covers 15 residues, taking in both the cysteine and the phenylalanine. Only CDR3 DNA remains: 45 bases, in frame from the first base. With respect to this clonotype: The antigen this receptor binds is unknown. No much larger clonotype is one base removed from it; base qualities were not supplied.

The sample's treatment or condition label, in plain terms: live attenuated yellow fever vaccine strain. A standard Ficoll-Paque protocol was used to isolate PBMCs from peripheral blood. Dynabeads CD4 and CD8 positive selection kits were used to isolate CD4 and CD8 T-cell fractions. RNA was extracted with TriZol from bulk PBMCs, CD4 and CD8 fractions, and dextramer-positive and dextramer-negative fractions. The research as a whole found: Computational filtering was required because FACS-sorted repertoires could contain abundant contaminating clonotypes from the bulk population. The study included only two donors, which limits how far the findings can be generalized. After the booster, most clones that had expanded after primary vaccination were detected again (roughly 95% of CD4 and more than 80% of CD8), suggesting broad maintenance of memory. The secondary T-cell response was weaker than the primary response but faster, peaking on day 5 instead of day 15. A small fraction of clonotypes showed up in both the CD4 and CD8 compartments, probably as a result of convergent recombination.

The listed sequencing device is Illumina NovaSeq 6000. TCR cDNA was synthesized by 5'RACE template switching, which introduced a universal primer site and unique molecular identifiers. Priming of cDNA synthesis was performed from both the TCR alpha and TCR beta constant segments. Library amplification used two PCR steps, and the second PCR step added sample barcodes and sequencing adapters. Libraries were sequenced on Illumina HiSeq 2500 (2x100 bp) or NovaSeq (2x150 bp). The study's processing was this. Reads were demultiplexed and collapsed into UMI consensus sequences with MIGEC, and V(D)J alignment was performed with MiXCR. Vaccine-responding clonotypes were identified with edgeR using replicate PBMC samples, with FDR below 0.01 and a log2 fold change above 5 up to day 15 being required. CD4 or CD8 identity was assigned to each bulk clonotype according to whether the clonotype was present at higher abundance in the sequenced CD4 repertoire or the sequenced CD8 repertoire. The public sequencing data were trimmed at Q25 with fastp and processed into clonotypes with MiXCR by TCRdb, which kept only in-frame beta chains. Records with the same CDR3 protein are collapsed into one entry carrying the most frequent genes and DNA. The V and J calls and clone size come from TCRdb's table, not from the authors' own analysis. Here the sample has just over 250,000 distinct CDR3 sequences; roughly 4.8% occur a single time. Of the sample, roughly 3.3% is held by the ten largest clones.

The sample consisted of CD4+ T cells sorted from PBMCs, taken on the day of the yellow fever booster vaccination. The clonotype comes from a man between 18 and 35 years old who received the YFV17D yellow fever vaccine. The rearrangement combines TRBV21-1 with TRBJ1-5. TRBV21-1 is given as a pseudogene. The CDR3 in this case is CASSKESQLNQPQHF. The nucleotide sequence reads as follows: TGTGCCAGCAGCAAAGAATCACAGCTTAATCAGCCCCAGCATTTT.